These T cell receptor beta chains were read from a single sample in a study of T-cell reconstitution after alpha-beta-depleted transplantation in children. TCRdb redid the calling of the PCR reads with MiXCR, one entry per CDR3 protein. The top ten hold roughly 28% of the sample, which has about 980,000 distinct CDR3 sequences, less than 30% seen once. This sample comprised PBMCs, mostly from graft donor cells, obtained 360 days after TCRalphabeta/CD19-depleted stem cell transplant. These receptors were collected from a boy in the first two years of life who had a stem cell transplant for SCID, so the T cells may come from the graft donor. The CDR3 runs from the conserved cysteine through the conserved F or W. The D gene is left open where the match is weak. Size values are once, few and many counts, or a class for expanded clones, and some rows have none.

J,V,D,size,DNA,CDR3
TRBJ2-3,TRBV29-1,-,-,TGCAGCGCCTCGGGACAATCCCGCACAGATACGCAGTATTTT,CSASGQSRTDTQYF
TRBJ1-2,TRBV29-1,-,-,TGCAGCGGCTCGGGCCCTTATGGCTACACCTTC,CSGSGPYGYTF
TRBJ2-1,TRBV20-1,-,-,TGCAGTGCCGGCCTTCGAGTGGGGGACAATGAGCAGTTCTTC,CSAGLRVGDNEQFF
TRBJ1-5,TRBV7-2,-,few,TGTGCCAGCAGAAGAACAGGGACTAGCAATCAGCCCCAGCATTTT,CASRRTGTSNQPQHF
TRBJ2-4,TRBV5-6,-,-,TGTGCCAGCAGCTTGGGCAGGGGCCGGATAAACATTCAGTACTTC,CASSLGRGRINIQYF
TRBJ2-7,TRBV15,-,-,TGTGCCACCAGCAGAGATCCTACGGGCGACTCCTACGAGCAGTACTTC,CATSRDPTGDSYEQYF
TRBJ2-5,TRBV21-1,-,-,TGTGCCAGCAGCAAAGTTAGGCTAGCGGGAGACCAAGAGACCCAGTACTTC,CASSKVRLAGDQETQYF
TRBJ2-7,TRBV4-3,TRBD1,-,TGCGCCAGGGGGACAGGGTGTGTCGAGCAGTACTTC,CARGTGCVEQYF
TRBJ2-2,TRBV12-3/TRBV12-4,-,-,TGTGCCAGCAGGGCCAAGACCGGGGAGCTGTTTTTT,CASRAKTGELFF
TRBJ2-2,TRBV7-3,-,few,TGTGCCAGCAGGCCAGGGTCCTCGAACACCGGGGAGCTGTTTTTT,CASRPGSSNTGELFF
TRBJ1-2,TRBV3-1,-,-,TGTGCCAGCAGCCTCGGGTGGGCAAACTATGGCTACACCTTC,CASSLGWANYGYTF
TRBJ2-3,TRBV2,-,few,TGTGCCAGCAGGATGGAGAAAGCGTTCAGTACGCAGTATTTT,CASRMEKAFSTQYF
TRBJ1-1,TRBV28,-,few,TGTGCCAGCAGGCCGCCGGGACACACTAAAGCTTTCTTT,CASRPPGHTKAFF
TRBJ2-5,TRBV9,-,-,TGTGCCAGCAGCTCCACGTGGGGGTACCAAGAGACCCAGTACTTC,CASSSTWGYQETQYF
TRBJ2-5,TRBV4-1,TRBD1,few,TGCGCCAGCAGCCAAGGGCAACAGGGGATAGAGACCCAGTACTTC,CASSQGQQGIETQYF
TRBJ1-1,TRBV5-1,-,-,TGCGCCAGCAGGACAGTACCTATGAACACTGAAGCTTTCTTT,CASRTVPMNTEAFF
TRBJ1-2,TRBV20-1,TRBD1,few,TGCAGTGCTCACGGACAGGGTGTGGGCGGCTACACCTTC,CSAHGQGVGGYTF
TRBJ2-5,TRBV20-1,TRBD2,-,TGCAGTGCCGCGACTAGCGGGGGGGTCCAAGAGACCCAGTACTTC,CSAATSGGVQETQYF
TRBJ1-5,TRBV6-2/TRBV6-3,TRBD1,-,TGTGCCAGCAGTTATTCAGGGGGCCGCAATCAGCCCCAGCATTTT,CASSYSGGRNQPQHF
TRBJ1-6,TRBV6-5,TRBD1,few,TGTGCCAGCAGTTACTCTTCGGCAGGGGGCCTATATAATTCACCCCTCCACTTT,CASSYSSAGGLYNSPLHF
TRBJ1-5,TRBV28,TRBD1,few,TGTGCCAGCAGTCCGGACAGGGGCAGGGGCAATCAGCCCCAGCATTTT,CASSPDRGRGNQPQHF
TRBJ2-1,TRBV5-1,-,few,TGCGCCAGCAGCGCCAGAAGATACAATGAGCAGTTCTTC,CASSARRYNEQFF
TRBJ1-2,TRBV6-5,-,-,TGTGCCAGCAGTTACTCGAGGGACGTTTATAACTATGGCTACACCTTC,CASSYSRDVYNYGYTF
TRBJ2-1,TRBV28,TRBD1,-,TGTGCCAGCATAACAGGGGGCTCCTACAATGAGCAGTTCTTC,CASITGGSYNEQFF
TRBJ2-3,TRBV10-3,-,few,TGTGCCATCAGTGAGCGGGGCGGACTAAACTTTAGGGGGGATACGCAGTATTTT,CAISERGGLNFRGDTQYF
TRBJ2-1,TRBV7-9,TRBD2,-,TGTGCCAGCAGCTTCCCACAACTAGCGGGGAGATACAATGAGCAGTTCTTC,CASSFPQLAGRYNEQFF
TRBJ2-3,TRBV2,-,-,TGTGCCAGCAGTGAATCGGGACTGCGTGCGACAGATACGCAGTATTTT,CASSESGLRATDTQYF
TRBJ2-1,TRBV29-1,-,-,TGCAGCGTTGTGGTGTGGGGACGGTCCAATGAGCAGTTCTTC,CSVVVWGRSNEQFF
TRBJ2-5,TRBV2,-,-,TGTGCCAGCCGCCCCGGGACTGCTGGTGAGACCCAGTACTTC,CASRPGTAGETQYF
TRBJ1-2,TRBV5-1,-,-,TGCGCCAGCAGTTTGAGGAACCCCTATGGCTACACCTTC,CASSLRNPYGYTF
TRBJ2-7,TRBV5-1,-,-,TGCGCCAGCACAGACAGCCTCTCCTACGAGCAGTACTTC,CASTDSLSYEQYF
TRBJ2-7,TRBV7-9,-,many,TGTGCCAGCAGCTTAGGACCAGGAGGGATTTACGAGCAGTACTTC,CASSLGPGGIYEQYF
TRBJ2-2,TRBV9,-,few,TGTGCCAGCAGCGTAGACCAGGTGACCGGGGAGCTGTTTTTT,CASSVDQVTGELFF
TRBJ1-2,TRBV15,TRBD1,few,TGTGCCACCACCCTACAGGGGAACTATGGCTACACCTTC,CATTLQGNYGYTF
TRBJ2-5,TRBV29-1,-,-,TGCAGCGTCTGGACCCTCTTGGAGACCCAGTACTTC,CSVWTLLETQYF
TRBJ2-7,TRBV29-1,-,-,TGCAGCGTTGTAGGGGTGGAAACCTACGAGCAGTACTTC,CSVVGVETYEQYF
TRBJ1-5,TRBV20-1,-,-,TGCAGTGCTAGTCGTCTGGGGGATGGTGGCAATCAGCCCCAGCATTTT,CSASRLGDGGNQPQHF
TRBJ2-7,TRBV20-1,-,few,TGCAGTGCTACAGAGTCTACCTACGAGCAGTACTTC,CSATESTYEQYF
TRBJ2-1,TRBV18,-,few,TGTGCCAGCTCACCCCCCGTTCCCAATGAGCAGTTCTTC,CASSPPVPNEQFF
TRBJ2-3,TRBV7-2,-,-,TGTGCCAGCAGCTTAGCGTTGGGCCCAACAGATACGCAGTATTTT,CASSLALGPTDTQYF
TRBJ2-7,TRBV28,-,-,TGTGCCAGCAGTTTATTTGGACCTTCCTCCTACGAGCAGTACTTC,CASSLFGPSSYEQYF
TRBJ2-5,TRBV15,-,-,TGTGCCACCAGCCGAGACCGAGGACCCCTGAGGGAGACCCAGTACTTC,CATSRDRGPLRETQYF
TRBJ2-1,TRBV27,-,few,TGTGCCAGCAGTTTAATAGGGGTTAATGAGCAGTTCTTC,CASSLIGVNEQFF
TRBJ2-1,TRBV29-1,-,-,TGCAGCGTTGAAGATCCCAGGAATGCCTACAATGAGCAGTTCTTC,CSVEDPRNAYNEQFF
TRBJ2-7,TRBV12-3/TRBV12-4,TRBD1,-,TGTGCCAGCAGTTTTTTCGGGACAGGGAAAGGCTACGAGCAGTACTTC,CASSFFGTGKGYEQYF
TRBJ1-2,TRBV6-5,TRBD1,-,TGTGCCAGCAGTTACTCGAGTCAGGGGGCGTATGGCTACACCTTC,CASSYSSQGAYGYTF
TRBJ2-3,TRBV20-1,TRBD2,-,TGCAGTGCTAGAGGTAGCGGGGTGACAGATACGCAGTATTTT,CSARGSGVTDTQYF
TRBJ1-4,TRBV7-8,-,-,TGTGCCAGCAGCTTAGGGGAGGCTGTAGGGGAAAGGGAAAAACTGTTTTTT,CASSLGEAVGEREKLFF
TRBJ2-5,TRBV4-2,-,-,TGTGCCAGCAGCCAAGATCTCGAGGGGTTCAGGGAGACCCAGTACTTC,CASSQDLEGFRETQYF
TRBJ2-1,TRBV29-1,TRBD1,-,TGCAGCGGTAAGACAGGGCCATTGGATGTCCACAATGAGCAGTTCTTC,CSGKTGPLDVHNEQFF
TRBJ1-3,TRBV3-1,-,-,TGTGCCAGCAGCCAAGAGGCCTTCGGAAACACCATATATTTT,CASSQEAFGNTIYF
TRBJ2-6,TRBV20-1,TRBD1,-,TGCAGTGCTAGACGACAGGGGTCGCCTAACTCTGGGGCCAACGTCCTGACTTTC,CSARRQGSPNSGANVLTF
TRBJ2-7,TRBV7-2,-,-,TGTGCCAGCAGCTTAGCGTTGGTTACCTCCTACGAGCAGTACTTC,CASSLALVTSYEQYF
TRBJ2-1,TRBV20-1,TRBD2,few,TGCAGTGCCCAGCGGGACGGGAAACAGAGTGAGCAGTTCTTC,CSAQRDGKQSEQFF